What follows are 25 T cell receptor beta chains derived from one specimen sequenced in a study of blood T cell repertoires in COVID-19. Using immunoSEQ multiplex PCR, the repertoire was profiled, and TCRdb retains in-frame clones only, with some absent. The sample shows roughly 410,000 clones, around nine tenths of them seen only once. What was sequenced was peripheral blood. The receptors shown here come from a woman in her thirties or forties with COVID-19, enrolled during active disease.

The rearrangement joins TRBV24-1 to TRBJ2-5, with TRBD2 identical over 14 bases. Germline CDR1 reads KGHDR; CDR2 reads SFDVKD. Trimming cost V 6 bases and J 2 bases; bases outside gene matches: 7. The CDR3 has 17 amino acids. The CDR3 reads CATSPSGLAGGQETQYF. In DNA, the CDR3 is TGTGCCACCAGTCCCAGTGGACTAGCGGGGGGACAAGAGACCCAGTACTTC.

V is TRBV7-9 and J is TRBJ2-5, with 11 nucleotides matching TRBD1. V lost 10 bases and J lost 2; bases outside the gene matches: 6. In germline, CDR1 is SEHNR, CDR2 FQNEAQ (reference sequence). CDR3 length equals 14 residues. CDR3 in amino acids: CAIPRDRGQETQYF. CDR3 bases: TGTGCCATTCCTCGGGACAGGGGGCAAGAGACCCAGTACTTC. The full variable domain, in which reference TRBV7-9 and TRBJ2-5 provide the parts outside the CDR3, is DTGVSQNPRHKITKRGQNVTFRCDPISEHNRLYWYRQTLGQGPEFLTYFQNEAQLEKSRLLSDRFSAERPKGSFSTLEIQRTEQGDSAMYLCAIPRDRGQETQYFGPGTRLLVL.

This clone was counted a single time. The V and J genes are TRBV6-1 and TRBJ2-1; possible D gene TRBD2, 5 bases. Germline-derived CDR1 and CDR2 are MNHNS and SASEGT. V was shortened by 3 bases and J by 10 bases, with 22 bases between the two germline ends. The CDR3 spans 16 residues. CDR3 DNA sequence: TGTGCCAGCAGTGAGGCCGGGATCCCATCCGGGCAGGAGCAGTTCTTC. Residues: CASSEAGIPSGQEQFF.

The chain employs TRBV6-2 or TRBV6-3 and TRBJ2-7; 14 bases line up with TRBD2. V shed 2 bases and J 3 bases; nucleotides not matched to a gene: 6. The CDR3 is 17 residues long. Germline values: CDR1 MNHEY, CDR2 SVGEGT. The CDR3 spells CASSYGGTSGSIYEQYF. Written as DNA, the CDR3 is TGTGCCAGCAGTTACGGGGGGACTAGCGGGAGTATCTACGAGCAGTACTTC.

Written as DNA, the CDR3 is TGTGCCAGTAGTATGGGGTCCAGGGGGCAAAATTCACCCCTCCACTTT. Protein sequence: CASSMGSRGQNSPLHF. The chain joins TRBV19 to TRBJ1-6; 8 positions match TRBD1. The germline gives CDR1 LNHDA, CDR2 SQIVND (reference sequence). The CDR3 is 16 amino acids. With 3 bases clipped from V and 7 bases from J, the junction kept 8 bases outside the gene matches.

V usage is TRBV27 and J usage is TRBJ2-7, with no clear D. Germline V gives CDR1 MNHEY, CDR2 SMNVEV (reference sequence). The CDR3 length is 14 residues. V lost 6 bases and J 0 bases, leaving 12 bases between the germline ends. The CDR3 DNA reads TGTGCCAGCAGCCCTGGGCCGAACTCCTACGAGCAGTACTTC. Translated: CASSPGPNSYEQYF.

The chain carries TRBV10-3 and TRBJ1-5; TRBD1 matches at 7 bases. This CDR3 contains 14 residues. J gave up 4 bases and V 10 bases, and 10 bases lay outside the gene matches. Per the germline V gene, CDR1 is ENHRY and CDR2 is SYGVKD. The CDR3: CASRGDSPNQPQHF. The CDR3, as DNA: TGTGCCAGTAGAGGGGACAGTCCTAATCAGCCCCAGCATTTT.

J is TRBJ2-4 and V is TRBV29-1, with D unresolved. Trimming pared 0 bases from V and 2 bases from J, leaving 8 bases between. From germline, CDR1 is SQVTM and CDR2 ANQGSEA. The CDR3 is 14 amino acids. CDR3 amino acids: CSVEDQESKNIQYF. The DNA for the CDR3 is TGCAGCGTTGAAGACCAAGAGTCCAAAAACATTCAGTACTTC.

This chain uses TRBV4-2 with TRBJ2-5; 9 bases match TRBD2. The CDR3 has 18 amino acids. Germline loops: CDR1 LGHNA, CDR2 YNFKEQ. V gave up 4 bases and J gave up 1 base; unmatched junction bases: 13. CDR3 protein: CASSPRLTSGLVQETQYF. In DNA form, the CDR3 reads TGTGCCAGCAGCCCTAGACTGACTAGCGGTCTCGTCCAAGAGACCCAGTACTTC.

The chain uses TRBV7-2 and TRBJ2-5, with D possibly TRBD2 on 5 matching bases. Trimming stripped 3 bases from V and 5 bases from J, with 13 bases between. CDR1 is SGHTA and CDR2 is FQGNSA in the germline V gene. The CDR3 length is 14 residues. CDR3 sequence reads: CASSLRFRGETQYF. CDR3 nucleotides: TGTGCCAGCAGCTTGAGGTTCCGGGGTGAGACCCAGTACTTC.

V is TRBV2 and J is TRBJ1-5; 9 bases are shared with TRBD1. Trimming at V came to 3 bases and at J to 5 bases, leaving 2 bases not matched to a gene. CDR3 length equals 14 residues. Germline V lookup: CDR1 SNHLY, CDR2 FYNNEI. The CDR3 nucleotides read TGTGCCAGCAGTGACGACAGGGGGTATCAGCCCCAGCATTTT. Translation: CASSDDRGYQPQHF. Using reference TRBV2 and TRBJ1-5 for the parts outside the CDR3, the full variable domain is EPEVTQTPSHQVTQMGQEVILRCVPISNHLYFYWYRQILGQKVEFLVSFYNNEISEKSEIFDDQFSVERPDGSNFTLKIRSTKLEDSAMYFCASSDDRGYQPQHFGDGTRLSIL.

The chain joins TRBV5-1 to TRBJ2-1; 14 bases map to TRBD2. This CDR3 region has 16 residues. Germline CDR1 SGHRS, CDR2 YFSETQ. V trimming: 3 bases; J trimming: 9 bases; junction bases outside the gene matches: 8. The CDR3: CASSSGTSGGGSEQFF. CDR3 nucleotides: TGCGCCAGCAGCTCCGGGACTAGCGGGGGAGGAAGTGAGCAGTTCTTC. The whole variable domain, filled in from reference TRBV5-1 and TRBJ2-1, reads KAGVTQTPRYLIKTRGQQVTLSCSPISGHRSVSWYQQTPGQGLQFLFEYFSETQRNKGNFPGRFSGRQFSNSRSEMNVSTLELGDSALYLCASSSGTSGGGSEQFFGPGTRLTVL.

The gene calls are TRBV6-2 or TRBV6-3 and TRBJ2-2; 11 bases map to TRBD1. Looked up from germline, CDR1 is MNHEY and CDR2 is SVGEGT. Unmatched junction bases numbered 4, after V lost 1 base and J lost 3 bases. The CDR3 runs to 17 residues. In DNA, the CDR3 is TGTGCCAGCAGTTACTGGACAGGGGGCATGGACACCGGGGAGCTGTTTTTT. This codes for CASSYWTGGMDTGELFF.

The gene calls are TRBV18 and TRBJ2-3; 9 nucleotides line up with TRBD2. Germline V CDR1 and CDR2: KGHSH, LQKENI. The trim removed 3 bases at V and 4 bases at J, leaving 8 bases unmatched. The CDR3 is made up of 16 amino acids. Here the CDR3 DNA reads TGTGCCAGCTCACCCCGTGTTAGCGGGAGCGCAGATACGCAGTATTTT. It encodes CASSPRVSGSADTQYF.

For the CDR3, the DNA is TGTGCCAGCAGCTCGATTAGTGGCGGGACGACAGATACGCAGTATTTT. Its translation is CASSSISGGTTDTQYF. The chain has TRBV11-3 and TRBJ2-3; D is possibly TRBD2 (6 bases). Germline assignment: CDR1 SGHNT and CDR2 YENEEA. The CDR3 sequence is 16 residues long. V dropped 4 bases and J dropped 3 bases, with 17 bases sitting between them.

The chain recombines TRBV16 with TRBJ1-2; D ambiguous. This CDR3 has 14 amino acids. The germline V gene has CDR1 KGHSY and CDR2 FQNENV. Trimming took 1 base from V and 4 from J, leaving 10 bases between them. The CDR3 region has the DNA TGTGCCAGCAGCCAATTTAAGTTTAGCTATGGCTACACCTTC. Translated: CASSQFKFSYGYTF.

This clone has only one observation. The chain combines TRBV6-6 with TRBJ2-1; 8 nucleotides agree with TRBD2. Germline lookup yields CDR1 MNHNY and CDR2 SVGAGI (reference sequence). V lost 8 bases to trimming and J lost 2 bases; unmatched junction nucleotides: 5. This CDR3 region has 14 residues. The CDR3 sequence: CASSPGLAYNEQFF. The CDR3 coding sequence is TGTGCCAGCTCCCCGGGACTAGCCTACAATGAGCAGTTCTTC.

The rearrangement joins TRBV29-1 to TRBJ1-1; 8 bases match TRBD1. Germline V gene sequence: CDR1 SQVTM, CDR2 ANQGSEA. The V and J ends lost 5 bases and 8 bases, in that order; junction bases with no gene match: 7. The CDR3 is 12 amino acids. The CDR3 DNA follows: TGCAGCGTTCTTCAGGGGGCTAAAGAAGCTTTCTTT. Translation: CSVLQGAKEAFF. The whole variable domain, remainder taken from reference TRBV29-1 and TRBJ1-1, is SAVISQKPSRDICQRGTSLTIQCQVDSQVTMMFWYRQQPGQSLTLIATANQGSEATYESGFVIDKFPISRPNLTFSTLTVSNMSPEDSSIYLCSVLQGAKEAFFGQGTRLTVV.

The CDR3: CASSNTGPVSPLHF. The CDR3 DNA reads as TGCGCCAGCAGCAACACAGGGCCGGTCTCACCCCTCCACTTT. This chain joins TRBV5-1 and TRBJ1-6, with a weak D call TRBD1 (6 bases). The V gene lost 4 bases and the J gene lost 10 bases, with 15 bases spanning the gap. This CDR3 has 14 amino acids. CDR1 and CDR2 from the germline V gene are SGHRS and YFSETQ.

The chain recombines TRBV6-2 or TRBV6-3 with TRBJ2-1; 8 bases map to TRBD2. The ends lost 6 bases at V and 5 bases at J; junction bases unmatched: 15. The CDR3 contains 17 residues. Germline V gene lookup returns CDR1 MNHEY and CDR2 SVGEGT. The CDR3 DNA follows: TGTGCCAGCAGCCGCCCCCCAGCTAGCGGGCTAAACAATGAGCAGTTCTTC. As protein: CASSRPPASGLNNEQFF.

CDR3 amino acids: CASSSNGQGTNYGYTF. The CDR3 coding sequence is TGTGCCAGCAGTTCAAACGGACAGGGCACTAACTATGGCTACACCTTC. The V call is TRBV27, the J call TRBJ1-2, with TRBD1 matching 8 bases. The CDR3 has 16 residues. V shed 4 bases and J 0 bases; nucleotides not matched to a gene: 7. Germline V gene lookup returns CDR1 MNHEY and CDR2 SMNVEV (reference sequence).

The rearrangement links TRBV7-9 to TRBJ1-2; a weak D match, TRBD1 (6 bases). V lost 5 bases and J lost 7, with 20 bases in between. This CDR3 has 15 residues. Germline V gene data show CDR1 as SEHNR and CDR2 as FQNEAQ (reference sequence). CDR3 region: CASSTGSRGPIGYTF. Here the CDR3 DNA reads TGTGCCAGCAGCACCGGTTCCAGGGGACCTATTGGCTACACCTTC.

The chain is built from TRBV5-1 and TRBJ2-5; perhaps TRBD2 as D (6 bases). CDR1 and CDR2 from the germline V gene are SGHRS and YFSETQ. The CDR3 length is 17 residues. Between the trimmed V and J ends, which lost 5 bases and 0 bases, there was a span of 20 bases. The chain's CDR3 is CASSRTSGTSHQETQYF. CDR3 nucleotides: TGCGCCAGCAGTCGTACGTCCGGGACTTCCCACCAAGAGACCCAGTACTTC. The variable domain in full, completed from reference TRBV5-1 and TRBJ2-5, reads KAGVTQTPRYLIKTRGQQVTLSCSPISGHRSVSWYQQTPGQGLQFLFEYFSETQRNKGNFPGRFSGRQFSNSRSEMNVSTLELGDSALYLCASSRTSGTSHQETQYFGPGTRLLVL.

V gene TRBV7-2 combines with J gene TRBJ2-2; 10 bases agree with TRBD1. CDR1 and CDR2 (germline): SGHTA, FQGNSA. CDR3 length equals 16 residues. Unmatched junction bases numbered 8, after V lost 5 bases and J lost 5 bases. CDR3 loop: CASSLRTGGKTGELFF. The DNA for the CDR3 is TGTGCCAGCAGCCTCCGGACAGGGGGAAAAACCGGGGAGCTGTTTTTT.

V gene TRBV7-2 combines with J gene TRBJ2-1; TRBD2 is a possible D gene (5 bases). CDR1 and CDR2 (germline): SGHTA, FQGNSA. V was clipped by 3 bases and J by 7 bases, with 19 bases between them. This CDR3 has 16 residues. CDR3 nucleotides: TGTGCCAGCAGCTTCTGGTCTAGCCCCCTACAAAATGAGCAGTTCTTC. It is translated as CASSFWSSPLQNEQFF.